The 20 T cell receptor beta chains presented below share a single source sample, sequenced in a study. One entry per CDR3 protein results from TCRdb running MiXCR on the RT-PCR reads. The sample contains around 700,000 distinct CDR3 sequences, 12% to 15% of which appear only once. The sequenced sample consisted of memory CD4+ T cells from blood. These receptors came from a female donor in good health, serving as a healthy control.

This rearrangement joins TRBV9 to TRBJ1-4; unclear D gene. Germline assignment: CDR1 SGDLS and CDR2 YYNGEE. V lost 6 bases and J 3 bases, leaving 12 bases between the germline ends. This CDR3 spans 14 amino acids. CDR3 protein: CASTTDPANEKLFF. DNA of the CDR3: TGTGCCAGCACCACCGACCCAGCTAATGAAAAACTGTTTTTT.

This clonotype came up many times. The chain is built from TRBV29-1 and TRBJ1-5, with 9 nucleotides matching TRBD1. V shed 6 bases, J shed 4 bases, and the junction held 7 bases outside the gene matches. CDR1 SQVTM and CDR2 ANQGSEA come from the germline V gene. This CDR3 spans 14 amino acids. The CDR3 DNA reads as TGCAGCGTCGGGACAGGGAGGGGGAATCAGCCCCAGCATTTT. Amino acids: CSVGTGRGNQPQHF. Full variable domain (missing parts from reference TRBV29-1 and TRBJ1-5): SAVISQKPSRDICQRGTSLTIQCQVDSQVTMMFWYRQQPGQSLTLIATANQGSEATYESGFVIDKFPISRPNLTFSTLTVSNMSPEDSSIYLCSVGTGRGNQPQHFGDGTRLSIL.

V is TRBV20-1 and J is TRBJ2-7, with 8 bases fitting TRBD2. V lost 0 bases and J lost 4; bases outside the gene matches: 11. The CDR3 sequence is 16 residues long. CDR1 DFQATT and CDR2 SNEGSKA come from the germline V gene (reference sequence). Here the CDR3 reads CSARDYRLAGAYEQYF. The CDR3 nucleotides are TGCAGTGCTAGAGATTATCGGCTAGCGGGTGCATACGAGCAGTACTTC.

This clonotype was picked up many times. The chain links TRBV12-3 or TRBV12-4 to TRBJ1-5; TRBD1 might be the D (6 bases). V gave up 4 bases and J gave up 5 bases, with 9 bases separating them. CDR3 size: 13 residues. The CDR3 protein is CASSSKGDQPQHF. The CDR3 DNA reads as TGTGCCAGCAGTTCCAAGGGGGATCAGCCCCAGCATTTT.

This clonotype showed up just a few times. The chain couples TRBV6-5 to TRBJ2-5, with TRBD1 as a possible D gene (6 bases). Germline V gene data show CDR1 as MNHEY and CDR2 as SVGAGI. This CDR3 region has 16 residues. Trimming removed 5 bases at V and 0 bases at J, with 16 bases between. The CDR3 DNA is TGTGCCAGCAGTCACGACAGGACCTGGTACCAAGAGACCCAGTACTTC. Translated: CASSHDRTWYQETQYF.

The gene calls are TRBV5-1 and TRBJ2-1; TRBD1 is a possible D gene (6 bases). The length of the CDR3 is 14 residues. Between the trimmed V and J ends, which lost 3 bases and 9 bases, there was a span of 16 bases. Looked up from germline, CDR1 is SGHRS and CDR2 is YFSETQ. DNA of the CDR3: TGCGCCAGCAGCTCGGGACACAACACTTTTGAGCAGTTCTTC. Translation gives CASSSGHNTFEQFF.

With regard to this clonotype: A much larger clonotype is one base distant, so this may be a read error. The V call is TRBV12-3 or TRBV12-4, the J call TRBJ1-5; D is unclear. CDR3 length equals 14 residues. V was cut by 5 bases and J by 4 bases, with 12 bases left in between. CDR3 nucleotides: TGTGCCAGCAGTCCTGAAGGTGGGAATCAGCCCCAGCATTTT. The encoded protein is CASSPEGGNQPQHF.

This clonotype has a count of ten or more. The CDR3 DNA reads TGCAGTGCTAGGCTAGAGACCCAGTACTTC. Translating gives CSARLETQYF. The genes are TRBV20-1 and TRBJ2-5; D unresolved. Trimming shortened V by 3 bases and J by 4 bases, and 3 bases separated the two germline ends. The germline CDR1 and CDR2 sequences are DFQATT and SNEGSKA (reference sequence). The CDR3 contains 10 residues.

At least ten counts were recorded for this clonotype. The chain employs TRBV20-1 and TRBJ2-7, with 7 bases aligning to TRBD1. The CDR3 extends over 14 amino acids. V dropped 3 bases and J dropped 2; count of bases not matched to a gene: 7. Germline V gene sequence: CDR1 DFQATT, CDR2 SNEGSKA (reference sequence). CDR3 in amino acids: CSARAPQGTYEQYF. The CDR3 nucleotides read TGCAGTGCTAGGGCCCCACAGGGGACCTACGAGCAGTACTTC.

This clonotype was observed many times. The rearrangement joins TRBV28 to TRBJ2-2, with D perhaps assigned TRBD1 or TRBD2 (5 bases each). The CDR3 spans 14 residues. Trimming shortened V by 7 bases and J by 5 bases, and 14 bases separated the two germline ends. Per the germline V gene, CDR1 is MDHEN and CDR2 is SYDVKM. The CDR3 DNA reads TGTGCCAGCACCCGGGACGGAGGAACCGGGGAGCTGTTTTTT. Protein product: CASTRDGGTGELFF.

This clonotype has only a few counts. V and J are TRBV28 and TRBJ1-2, with 7 bases lining up with TRBD1. This CDR3 is 13 amino acids long. Germline values: CDR1 MDHEN, CDR2 SYDVKM. After removal of 3 bases from V and 7 bases from J, the junction contained 5 bases not matched to a gene. CDR3 sequence: CASSFNRGRGYTF. CDR3 nucleotide sequence: TGTGCCAGCAGTTTTAACAGGGGACGTGGCTACACCTTC.

The table lists this clonotype with many counts. The chain recombines TRBV20-1 with TRBJ1-1; possibly TRBD1 for D (6 bases). Germline CDR1 DFQATT, CDR2 SNEGSKA (reference sequence). Trimming removed 2 bases from V and 0 bases from J, with 16 bases in between. The CDR3 runs to 16 residues. The CDR3 spells CSARPQGMLMNTEAFF. CDR3 sequence (DNA): TGCAGTGCTAGACCACAGGGTATGTTGATGAACACTGAAGCTTTCTTT.

The V gene is TRBV7-2, the J gene TRBJ2-7; D tentatively fits TRBD1 or TRBD2 (6 bases each). V lost 1 base, J lost 1 base, and 11 bases lay in between. Per the germline V gene, CDR1 is SGHTA and CDR2 is FQGNSA. CDR3 length equals 15 residues. The CDR3 DNA reads TGTGCCAGCAGCTTAGTGGGCGGGACATCCTACGAGCAGTACTTC. It yields the protein CASSLVGGTSYEQYF.

The V call is TRBV7-3, the J call TRBJ2-1; D is undetermined. V lost 2 bases to trimming and J lost 10 bases, with 15 bases between them. The CDR3 sequence is 14 residues long. The germline V gene has CDR1 SGHTA and CDR2 FQGTGA. The CDR3 coding sequence is TGTGCCAGCAGCTTAGACCCGTCCGGTGGCGAGCAGTTCTTC. Encoded protein: CASSLDPSGGEQFF.

This clonotype was seen ten or more times. As DNA, the CDR3 is TGTGCCAGCAGCGACAAGACAGGCTACTATGGCTACACCTTC. Translating it yields CASSDKTGYYGYTF. The chain joins TRBV6-1 to TRBJ1-2, with D possibly matching TRBD1 (6 bases). Deletions cut 6 bases from V and 3 bases from J, with 14 bases between. Per the germline V gene, CDR1 is MNHNS and CDR2 is SASEGT. CDR3 length: 14 amino acids.

The V call is TRBV29-1, the J call TRBJ2-3; 12 bases agree with TRBD2. The CDR3 is 20 residues long. Germline assignment: CDR1 SQVTM and CDR2 ANQGSEA. V trimming: 7 bases; J trimming: 0 bases; junction bases outside the gene matches: 20. CDR3 sequence (DNA): TGCAGCGCAAAAGGAGCTAGCGGGAGGGCCGGTAGCACTAGCACAGATACGCAGTATTTT. Protein: CSAKGASGRAGSTSTDTQYF.

This clonotype has a count of ten or more. Relative to the germline gene, one junction end is altered; a read error may explain this. This sequence joins TRBV5-1 and TRBJ2-7, with 16 nucleotides matching TRBD2. The CDR3 covers 16 residues. Looked up from germline, CDR1 is SGHRS and CDR2 is YFSETQ. The CDR3 spells CASSSGLAGGPYEQYF. The CDR3 nucleotides are TGTGCCAGCAGTTCGGGACTAGCGGGAGGGCCCTACGAGCAGTACTTC.

Many counts were recorded for this clonotype. This sequence joins TRBV7-3 and TRBJ2-5, with D possibly being TRBD2 (6 bases). Germline V CDR1 and CDR2: SGHTA, FQGTGA. V lost 5 bases and J 5 bases, leaving 18 bases between the germline ends. The CDR3 loop spans 15 amino acids. The CDR3 loop reads CASSLNGGTGETQYF. DNA of the CDR3: TGTGCCAGCAGCCTAAACGGAGGGACCGGTGAGACCCAGTACTTC.

This chain uses TRBV11-2 with TRBJ2-3; 10 bases line up with TRBD1. Trimming at V came to 0 bases and at J to 1 base, leaving 7 bases not matched to a gene. The CDR3 totals 18 residues. Germline CDR1 reads SGHAT; CDR2 reads FQNNGV. CDR3 region: CASSLDAGGTGGTDTQYF. CDR3 DNA: TGTGCCAGCAGCTTAGATGCGGGCGGGACAGGGGGCACAGATACGCAGTATTTT.

This clonotype was seen repeatedly, ten times or more. The gene calls are TRBV5-6 and TRBJ2-3; D call uncertain. From germline, CDR1 is SGHDT and CDR2 YYEEEE. This CDR3 has 14 residues. The V gene lost 4 bases and the J gene lost 1 base, with 10 bases spanning the gap. CDR3 protein: CASSRLSGTDTQYF. CDR3 DNA sequence: TGTGCCAGCAGCCGCCTGTCTGGCACAGATACGCAGTATTTT.